Listed below are T cell receptor beta chains from one sample, sequenced in a study of identical twins. TCRdb analysed the 5' RACE reads with MiXCR anew, one entry per CDR3 protein. The sample lists some 1,700,000 distinct CDR3 sequences, around a third occurring once. Specimen: cord blood. These receptor sequences come from a newborn girl in good health. Each CDR3 is given with its conserved first and last residue. Fields, in order: J gene, V gene, D gene, clone size, CDR3 protein, CDR3 DNA. A D gene is named only where the DNA matches it firmly. Expanded clones are given a class, and other clones once, few, many or no size at all.

J gene: TRBJ2-3; V gene: TRBV6-2/TRBV6-3; D gene: TRBD2; clone size: -; CDR3 protein: CASSYFRTSGRTDTQYF; CDR3 DNA: TGTGCCAGCAGTTACTTCAGGACTAGCGGGAGGACAGATACGCAGTATTTT
J gene: TRBJ2-7; V gene: TRBV3-1; D gene: TRBD2; clone size: -; CDR3 protein: CASSQAGTSGRYEQYF; CDR3 DNA: TGTGCCAGCAGCCAAGCTGGGACTAGCGGGAGGTACGAGCAGTACTTC
J gene: TRBJ2-1; V gene: TRBV2; D gene: -; clone size: -; CDR3 protein: CATRAHTHNEQFF; CDR3 DNA: TGTGCCACCAGAGCTCACACCCACAATGAGCAGTTCTTC
J gene: TRBJ2-2; V gene: TRBV10-3; D gene: -; clone size: -; CDR3 protein: CAISGGSPAGELFF; CDR3 DNA: TGTGCCATCAGCGGCGGCTCCCCGGCCGGGGAGCTGTTTTTT
J gene: TRBJ1-1; V gene: TRBV30; D gene: -; clone size: -; CDR3 protein: CAWSRTVEAFF; CDR3 DNA: TGTGCCTGGAGTCGGACGGTTGAAGCTTTCTTT
J gene: TRBJ2-6; V gene: TRBV20-1; D gene: -; clone size: few; CDR3 protein: CSARGRADFSGANVLTF; CDR3 DNA: TGCAGTGCTAGGGGTAGGGCCGATTTCTCTGGGGCCAACGTCCTGACTTTC
J gene: TRBJ1-1; V gene: TRBV10-3; D gene: -; clone size: -; CDR3 protein: CAIRKGGFDTEAFF; CDR3 DNA: TGTGCCATCCGCAAAGGGGGGTTCGACACTGAAGCTTTCTTT
J gene: TRBJ2-7; V gene: TRBV7-2; D gene: -; clone size: few; CDR3 protein: CASSLAGRGDYEQYF; CDR3 DNA: TGTGCCAGCAGCTTAGCCGGCCGGGGAGACTACGAGCAGTACTTC
J gene: TRBJ2-3; V gene: TRBV20-1; D gene: -; clone size: -; CDR3 protein: CSALRGGTDTQYF; CDR3 DNA: TGCAGTGCTTTGAGGGGGGGCACAGATACGCAGTATTTT
J gene: TRBJ2-1; V gene: TRBV7-2; D gene: TRBD2; clone size: many; CDR3 protein: CASSLAIAGGLKNEQFF; CDR3 DNA: TGTGCCAGCAGCTTAGCTATAGCGGGAGGGCTGAAGAATGAGCAGTTCTTC
J gene: TRBJ1-5; V gene: TRBV20-1; D gene: TRBD1; clone size: -; CDR3 protein: CSASISGGRYQPQHF; CDR3 DNA: TGCAGTGCTAGTATCTCAGGGGGGCGATATCAGCCCCAGCATTTT
J gene: TRBJ2-5; V gene: TRBV11-2; D gene: -; clone size: few; CDR3 protein: CASSLDRRGMVKTQYF; CDR3 DNA: TGTGCCAGCAGCTTAGATCGCAGGGGCATGGTGAAGACCCAGTACTTC
J gene: TRBJ2-5; V gene: TRBV20-1; D gene: TRBD2; clone size: few; CDR3 protein: CSAMTSGQETQYF; CDR3 DNA: TGCAGTGCTATGACTAGCGGCCAAGAGACCCAGTACTTC
J gene: TRBJ2-3; V gene: TRBV4-1; D gene: -; clone size: few; CDR3 protein: CASSQDGGSDTQYF; CDR3 DNA: TGCGCCAGCAGCCAAGATGGGGGCTCAGATACGCAGTATTTT
J gene: TRBJ2-3; V gene: TRBV7-2; D gene: TRBD2; clone size: -; CDR3 protein: CAGSLEASGPTDTQYF; CDR3 DNA: TGTGCCGGCAGCTTAGAAGCTAGCGGGCCCACAGATACGCAGTATTTT
J gene: TRBJ2-5; V gene: TRBV28; D gene: TRBD1; clone size: few; CDR3 protein: CASSSQGARETQYF; CDR3 DNA: TGTGCCAGCAGCTCACAGGGGGCTCGGGAGACCCAGTACTTC
J gene: TRBJ2-3; V gene: TRBV6-5; D gene: -; clone size: few; CDR3 protein: CASSFDVTDTQYF; CDR3 DNA: TGTGCCAGCAGTTTTGACGTGACAGATACGCAGTATTTT
J gene: TRBJ2-5; V gene: TRBV12-3/TRBV12-4; D gene: -; clone size: -; CDR3 protein: CASSFRPAWRETQYF; CDR3 DNA: TGTGCCAGCAGTTTCCGACCCGCCTGGAGGGAGACCCAGTACTTC
J gene: TRBJ2-6; V gene: TRBV4-2; D gene: TRBD2; clone size: -; CDR3 protein: CASSSGLAESGANVLTF; CDR3 DNA: TGTGCCAGCAGTTCGGGACTAGCGGAATCTGGGGCCAACGTCCTGACTTTC
J gene: TRBJ2-4; V gene: TRBV10-3; D gene: -; clone size: many; CDR3 protein: CAISASPVRQTKNIQYF; CDR3 DNA: TGTGCCATCAGTGCGAGCCCCGTCCGCCAGACCAAAAACATTCAGTACTTC
J gene: TRBJ2-1; V gene: TRBV18; D gene: -; clone size: -; CDR3 protein: CASYSVDRGNNEQFF; CDR3 DNA: TGTGCCAGCTATAGCGTGGACCGGGGCAACAATGAGCAGTTCTTC
J gene: TRBJ1-2; V gene: TRBV27; D gene: -; clone size: few; CDR3 protein: CASSSWAHRGDYGYTF; CDR3 DNA: TGTGCCAGCAGTTCGTGGGCTCACCGAGGGGATTATGGCTACACCTTC
J gene: TRBJ1-1; V gene: TRBV10-3; D gene: TRBD1; clone size: -; CDR3 protein: CAILRDRDTEAFF; CDR3 DNA: TGTGCCATCCTCCGGGACAGGGACACTGAAGCTTTCTTT
J gene: TRBJ2-5; V gene: TRBV7-2; D gene: -; clone size: -; CDR3 protein: CASSLVRSRKGTQYF; CDR3 DNA: TGTGCCAGCAGCTTAGTCCGTTCCAGGAAAGGGACCCAGTACTTC
J gene: TRBJ1-1; V gene: TRBV5-1; D gene: TRBD1; clone size: -; CDR3 protein: CASRPRDREHTEAFF; CDR3 DNA: TGCGCCAGCAGACCAAGGGACAGGGAGCACACTGAAGCTTTCTTT
J gene: TRBJ2-7; V gene: TRBV21-1; D gene: -; clone size: few; CDR3 protein: CASSKEESSEPYEQYF; CDR3 DNA: TGTGCCAGCAGCAAGGAAGAATCTAGCGAACCCTACGAGCAGTACTTC
J gene: TRBJ1-1; V gene: TRBV12-3/TRBV12-4; D gene: -; clone size: -; CDR3 protein: CASSFGDTRNTEAFF; CDR3 DNA: TGTGCCAGCAGTTTTGGGGACACTAGGAACACTGAAGCTTTCTTT
J gene: TRBJ2-3; V gene: TRBV13; D gene: -; clone size: few; CDR3 protein: CASSFPWGASTDTQYF; CDR3 DNA: TGTGCCAGCAGCTTTCCCTGGGGGGCTAGCACAGATACGCAGTATTTT
J gene: TRBJ1-5; V gene: TRBV5-6; D gene: -; clone size: -; CDR3 protein: CASSQQGADQPQHF; CDR3 DNA: TGTGCCAGCAGCCAACAGGGTGCGGATCAGCCCCAGCATTTT
J gene: TRBJ2-1; V gene: TRBV20-1; D gene: TRBD2; clone size: -; CDR3 protein: CSAKVASGHNEQFF; CDR3 DNA: TGCAGTGCTAAAGTGGCTAGCGGACACAATGAGCAGTTCTTC
J gene: TRBJ1-5; V gene: TRBV4-1; D gene: -; clone size: -; CDR3 protein: CASSHHWKGNQPQHF; CDR3 DNA: TGCGCCAGCAGCCATCATTGGAAAGGAAATCAGCCCCAGCATTTT
J gene: TRBJ1-1; V gene: TRBV7-9; D gene: -; clone size: -; CDR3 protein: CASSLPQGLTEAFF; CDR3 DNA: TGTGCCAGCAGCTTACCTCAGGGGTTAACTGAAGCTTTCTTT
J gene: TRBJ2-5; V gene: TRBV7-2; D gene: -; clone size: -; CDR3 protein: CASSLGAVETQYF; CDR3 DNA: TGTGCCAGCAGCTTGGGGGCGGTGGAGACCCAGTACTTC
J gene: TRBJ1-2; V gene: TRBV24-1; D gene: TRBD1; clone size: -; CDR3 protein: CATSDWTGGYGYTF; CDR3 DNA: TGTGCCACCAGTGATTGGACAGGGGGCTATGGCTACACCTTC
J gene: TRBJ2-3; V gene: TRBV5-1; D gene: -; clone size: -; CDR3 protein: CASSRDSLDTQYF; CDR3 DNA: TGCGCCAGCAGCCGGGACTCGTTAGATACGCAGTATTTT
J gene: TRBJ2-3; V gene: TRBV5-5; D gene: -; clone size: -; CDR3 protein: CASSLPVGQRTDTRYF; CDR3 DNA: TGTGCCAGCAGCTTGCCGGTAGGCCAACGCACAGATACGCGGTATTTT
J gene: TRBJ2-7; V gene: TRBV7-9; D gene: TRBD1; clone size: few; CDR3 protein: CASSSKLGTGGEQYF; CDR3 DNA: TGTGCCAGCAGCTCAAAGCTCGGGACAGGGGGCGAGCAGTACTTC
J gene: TRBJ1-5; V gene: TRBV7-8; D gene: -; clone size: few; CDR3 protein: CASSSLQGNIFLQHF; CDR3 DNA: TGTGCCAGCAGCTCCCTGCAGGGAAATATCTTTCTCCAGCATTTT
J gene: TRBJ2-3; V gene: TRBV2; D gene: TRBD2; clone size: few; CDR3 protein: CASRRTSGTTDTQYF; CDR3 DNA: TGTGCCAGCAGGAGGACTAGCGGGACCACAGATACGCAGTATTTT
J gene: TRBJ2-7; V gene: TRBV20-1; D gene: -; clone size: -; CDR3 protein: CIAPGDSYEQYF; CDR3 DNA: TGCATTGCTCCGGGCGATTCCTACGAGCAGTACTTC
J gene: TRBJ2-7; V gene: TRBV18; D gene: TRBD2; clone size: few; CDR3 protein: CASSPRTSGGRDEQYF; CDR3 DNA: TGTGCCAGCTCACCCCGGACTAGCGGGGGGCGGGACGAGCAGTACTTC
J gene: TRBJ2-1; V gene: TRBV27; D gene: -; clone size: -; CDR3 protein: CASSLLYELALNEQFF; CDR3 DNA: TGTGCCAGCAGTTTACTTTATGAGCTAGCTCTCAATGAGCAGTTCTTC
J gene: TRBJ1-5; V gene: TRBV11-2; D gene: TRBD1; clone size: -; CDR3 protein: CASRPPGTANQPQHF; CDR3 DNA: TGTGCCAGCAGGCCGCCCGGGACAGCAAATCAGCCCCAGCATTTT
J gene: TRBJ2-7; V gene: TRBV5-1; D gene: TRBD2; clone size: -; CDR3 protein: CASSLGTSGRHLYEQYF; CDR3 DNA: TGCGCCAGCAGCTTAGGGACTAGCGGGAGACATCTCTACGAGCAGTACTTC
J gene: TRBJ1-2; V gene: TRBV12-3/TRBV12-4; D gene: TRBD1; clone size: few; CDR3 protein: CASSPHRGPLGYTF; CDR3 DNA: TGTGCCAGCAGTCCCCACAGGGGGCCTCTTGGCTACACCTTC
J gene: TRBJ2-7; V gene: TRBV20-1; D gene: TRBD2; clone size: -; CDR3 protein: CSVGRGATYEQYF; CDR3 DNA: TGCAGTGTGGGGCGGGGGGCTACCTACGAGCAGTACTTC
J gene: TRBJ2-1; V gene: TRBV12-3/TRBV12-4; D gene: -; clone size: -; CDR3 protein: CASSSGPTYNEQFF; CDR3 DNA: TGTGCCAGCAGCTCGGGCCCAACCTACAATGAGCAGTTCTTC
J gene: TRBJ2-1; V gene: TRBV29-1; D gene: TRBD2; clone size: few; CDR3 protein: CSVEEVASGGAYEQFF; CDR3 DNA: TGCAGCGTTGAAGAGGTGGCTAGCGGGGGGGCCTATGAGCAGTTCTTC
J gene: TRBJ2-5; V gene: TRBV12-3/TRBV12-4; D gene: -; clone size: once; CDR3 protein: CASSPKSWHQETQYF; CDR3 DNA: TGTGCCAGCAGTCCCAAGTCTTGGCACCAAGAGACCCAGTACTTC
J gene: TRBJ1-6; V gene: TRBV7-2; D gene: -; clone size: -; CDR3 protein: CASSLQSKVHSPLHF; CDR3 DNA: TGTGCCAGCAGCTTACAGTCAAAAGTCCATTCACCCCTCCACTTT
J gene: TRBJ2-1; V gene: TRBV5-1; D gene: TRBD1; clone size: few; CDR3 protein: CASSTDREYNEQFF; CDR3 DNA: TGCGCCAGCAGCACGGACAGGGAATACAATGAGCAGTTCTTC
J gene: TRBJ2-7; V gene: TRBV11-2; D gene: TRBD2; clone size: -; CDR3 protein: CASSSLAGHYYEQYF; CDR3 DNA: TGTGCCAGCAGCTCACTAGCGGGACATTACTACGAGCAGTACTTC
J gene: TRBJ2-1; V gene: TRBV9; D gene: -; clone size: -; CDR3 protein: CASSVEGTGLYNEQFF; CDR3 DNA: TGTGCCAGCAGCGTAGAGGGGACCGGGCTCTACAATGAGCAGTTCTTC